This T cell receptor beta chain was recorded in a study of T cells in Graves' hyperthyroidism and ophthalmopathy. This clonotype was found many times. Its antigen is as yet unknown. Recently diagnosed hyperthyroidism of less than 2 months' duration affected patients aged 18 to 65. Blood was obtained at the first hyperthyroidism diagnosis, which preceded any ophthalmopathy symptoms. Findings of the study overall: Patients with ophthalmopathy were separated from those with stable hyperthyroidism by a 13 V-J model. Most clonotypes that expanded in the thyroid above 0.001 also showed up in blood.

The CDR3 is made up of 14 amino acids. V lost 6 bases to trimming and J lost 2 bases, with 12 bases between them. Germline CDR1 is MNHEY and CDR2 is SMNVEV (reference sequence). TCR beta CDR3 regions were amplified from RNA. RT-PCR in the first round (using the HTBI primer set) targeted the TCR CDR3. TCRdb analysed the multiplex PCR reads with MiXCR anew, one entry per CDR3 protein. The repertoire holds more than 300,000 distinct CDR3 sequences, with about 17% as singletons. The rearrangement links TRBV27 to TRBJ2-3; D is undetermined. The sequence was obtained from a woman in her thirties with Graves' hyperthyroidism that later progressed to Graves' ophthalmopathy. Sequencing used blood. The CDR3 loop is CASSRPDFTDTQYF. CDR3 in DNA: TGTGCCAGCAGCCGCCCTGACTTCACAGATACGCAGTATTTT.